This record covers a single TCR beta chain. This clonotype appeared many times. Its antigen target is currently unknown. It has no much larger one-base neighbor in the sample; base qualities were not kept. The method was PCR. Data came from an Illumina HiSeq 4000. Preparation of bulk TCR libraries followed a previously described approach, with the TCR primers listed in Table S5. Total RNA was purified with the Qiagen AllPrep DNA/RNA kit. Before analysis, reads from multiple sequencing runs of one library were combined. The source study handled its data this way. Reads were retained only if an exact TCR constant sequence was present, and the retained reads were trimmed to 150 nt and grouped according to their 12-nt molecular barcodes. Reads within each barcode group were sub-clustered using a 15% Levenshtein threshold, and quality-weighted consensus sequences were constructed for each RNA molecule. Non-functional sequences were excluded, and lower-count sequences lying one edit away from another sequence were also excluded. Based on fitting two negative binomial distributions, any barcode sub-cluster with under 20% of the maximum read count was discarded. Using fastp trimming at Q25 and MiXCR clonotype assembly, TCRdb reanalyzed the public sequencing data and kept in-frame beta chains. Each record represents a unique CDR3 protein, reported with the most common genes and DNA among its rows. The V and J calls and clone size are TCRdb's, not the authors'. Recorded for this sample are about 640,000 distinct CDR3 sequences; about 20% of them occurred a single time. 0.7% to 1% of the sample is held by the ten biggest clonotypes.

Libraries of naive CD8 T cells were built from around 20,000 to 990,000 sorted cells, with 10%, 30% or 50% of the purified RNA used. On a BD FACSAria II, naive CD8 T cells were FACS-sorted as CD8+CD4-CCR7+CD45RA+ and collected into RLT Plus buffer. To test detection sensitivity, Jurkat RNA equivalent to roughly nine TCR copies was spiked into samples of about 19,000-1,000,000 naive CD8 T cells. CD8 T cells were enriched with RosetteSep CD8+ T Cell Enrichment Cocktail and Ficoll-Paque, followed by ACK red cell lysis. From the cysteine through the phenylalanine, the CDR3 covers 15 amino acids. Kept here is only the CDR3 DNA, which spans 45 bases and is read in frame from base 1. CDR1 is given as SEHNR and CDR2 as FQNEAQ, both from the germline V gene (reference sequence). Trimming at the junction amounts to 5 bases on V and 1 base on J, and the germline ends lie 11 bases apart. The data belong to a study of molecular identifiers for immune sequencing clone quantification (dated by TCRdb to the late 2010s). Background on the whole study: For a replicate experiment, the RNA from either around 20,000 or 99,000 naive CD8 T cells was divided into five aliquots, and four of those aliquots went on to sequencing. This methods study benchmarked molecular-identifier clustering-based TCR repertoire sequencing (MIDCIRS) and TCR RNA copy counting, using CD8 T cells to do so.

Here is what the overall study found, with its caveats: Roughly 2.8 recovered TCR RNA copies per cell were obtained by modeling, versus about 9.7 by digital PCR, implying a capture efficiency of 25% to 30%. Even against a background of around 950,000 naive CD8 T cells, spiked-in Jurkat TCR RNA amounting to a single cell's worth was reported to be detectable. Naive libraries contained spiked-in Jurkat TCR RNA (10 copies' worth), which is not part of the donor repertoire. Identical TCR molecules sharing a barcode could cause highly expanded clone sizes to be underestimated. When barcode sub-clustering was omitted, TCR diversity was inflated by chimeric consensus sequences, with chimeras reaching as high as 47%. In CMV-specific effector cells, clones with more than 20 RNA copies accounted for over 97% of molecules, whereas in naive cells such clones accounted for under 1%.

This TCR came from a human donor in good health. Some libraries in this study had Jurkat cell RNA spiked in. The V and J genes are TRBV7-9 and TRBJ2-2; too little of a D gene remains to name it. Sequenced: naive CD8+ T cells from blood, with Jurkat cell RNA spiked in. The cell subset or site label corresponds to: FACS-sorted CD8+CD4-CCR7+CD45RA+ naive T cells. The CDR3 sequence is CASSTPDGNTGELFF. The sequenced DNA is TGTGCCAGCAGCACCCCGGACGGGAACACCGGGGAGCTGTTTTTT.